The 27 T cell receptor beta chains given below trace back to one sample, sequenced in a study of T cells in Graves' hyperthyroidism and ophthalmopathy. The investigators amplified TCR beta CDR3 regions from RNA transcripts. With the HTBI primer set, the TCR CDR3 went through a first round of RT-PCR. TCRdb passed the multiplex PCR reads through MiXCR, listing each CDR3 protein once. The profile shows 350,000 or so distinct CDR3 sequences, roughly 21% of them singletons. Sequencing input: blood. The source is a woman aged 50 to 60 with Graves' hyperthyroidism.

This clonotype was counted many times. J is TRBJ1-2 and V is TRBV20-1; 7 nucleotides match TRBD1. The junction had 8 bases not matched to a gene; V was cut back by 0 bases and J by 7 bases. Germline V gene lookup returns CDR1 DFQATT and CDR2 SNEGSKA (reference sequence). The CDR3 spans 14 residues. CDR3 amino acids: CSARDQARGFGYTF. The CDR3 DNA reads TGCAGTGCTAGAGATCAGGCCAGGGGGTTTGGCTACACCTTC.

This clonotype was seen a handful of times. The chain employs TRBV27 and TRBJ2-7; maybe TRBD1 (7 bases). V lost 3 bases and J lost 2, with 14 bases in between. The germline CDR1 and CDR2 sequences are MNHEY and SMNVEV (reference sequence). The CDR3 covers 15 residues. The CDR3 bases are TGTGCCAGCAGTTTGGTCCAGGGGGGTGCCTACGAGCAGTACTTC. The encoded protein is CASSLVQGGAYEQYF.

This clonotype was counted ten times or more. The V and J genes are TRBV29-1 and TRBJ1-1; possible D gene TRBD1, 5 bases. Germline values: CDR1 SQVTM, CDR2 ANQGSEA. Trimming left V 6 bases short and J 1 base short, with 12 bases between. There are 13 residues in the CDR3. CDR3 DNA sequence: TGCAGCGTGGCTTTAGGGACGAACACTGAAGCTTTCTTT. This gives the protein CSVALGTNTEAFF.

V and J are TRBV19 and TRBJ2-1, with TRBD2 matching over 9 bases. The germline CDR1 and CDR2 sequences are LNHDA and SQIVND (reference sequence). V lost 5 bases to trimming and J lost 12 bases; unmatched junction nucleotides: 14. The CDR3 is made up of 15 amino acids. The CDR3 nucleotides are TGTGCCAGTAGTCCCGGAGATCTAGCGGGGCTGGGGCAGTTCTTC. As protein: CASSPGDLAGLGQFF.

The chain has TRBV28 and TRBJ1-4, with D perhaps TRBD1 (6 bases). V gave up 7 bases and J gave up 7 bases, with 10 bases separating them. The germline gives CDR1 MDHEN, CDR2 SYDVKM. The CDR3 is 12 residues long. CDR3 bases: TGTGCCAGCAAGAAAGGGGGTGAAAAACTGTTTTTT. Amino acid sequence: CASKKGGEKLFF. The full variable domain, completed using reference TRBV28 and TRBJ1-4, is DVKVTQSSRYLVKRTGEKVFLECVQDMDHENMFWYRQDPGLGLRLIYFSYDVKMKEKGDIPEGYSVSREKKERFSLILESASTNQTSMYLCASKKGGEKLFFGSGTQLSVL.

This clonotype was counted many times. This sequence joins TRBV12-3 or TRBV12-4 and TRBJ2-3; the match to TRBD1 covers 9 bases. The CDR3 totals 14 residues. The ends lost 7 bases at V and 11 bases at J; junction bases unmatched: 13. The CDR3 nucleotides are TGTGCCAGCACCACTCTGGGGGGACAGGGAGTGCAGTATTTT. Its translation is CASTTLGGQGVQYF.

This clonotype was seen repeatedly, ten times or more. The rearrangement links TRBV24-1 to TRBJ2-1; no clear D. Germline loops: CDR1 KGHDR, CDR2 SFDVKD. V lost 5 bases, J lost 3 bases, and 4 bases lay in between. The CDR3 has 12 residues. CDR3 in DNA: TGTGCCACCAGTGTCGGCTACAATGAGCAGTTCTTC. Its translation: CATSVGYNEQFF.

J is TRBJ2-1 and V is TRBV25-1; D may match TRBD1 or TRBD2 (5 bases each). The germline V and J ends were trimmed by 4 bases and 0 bases, with 13 bases remaining between them. Germline CDR1 reads MGHDK; CDR2 reads SYGVNS. The CDR3 is 16 amino acids. The CDR3 here is CASSAPGRNSYNEQFF. The CDR3 bases are TGTGCCAGCAGTGCCCCGGGACGGAACTCCTACAATGAGCAGTTCTTC.

This sequence joins TRBV19 and TRBJ1-2; 8 nucleotides align to TRBD1. The V and J ends lost 4 bases and 5 bases, in that order; junction bases with no gene match: 9. This CDR3 has 15 residues. Germline CDR1 LNHDA, CDR2 SQIVND (reference sequence). The CDR3 region has the DNA TGTGCCAGTAGTACCGGACAGGGCTCACAGTATGGCTACACCTTC. It encodes CASSTGQGSQYGYTF.

This clonotype came up many times. This chain connects TRBV28 to TRBJ2-7; TRBD1 is a possible D gene (5 bases). The CDR3 consists of 11 residues. CDR1 is MDHEN, CDR2 SYDVKM, per germline. Trimming stripped 7 bases from V and 5 bases from J, with 9 bases between. The CDR3 region has the DNA TGTGCCAGCATCACCAGGGACGAGCAGTACTTC. Protein: CASITRDEQYF.

The gene calls are TRBV2 and TRBJ2-5; TRBD2 agrees at 14 bases. The CDR3 has 15 amino acids. Germline CDR1 reads SNHLY; CDR2 reads FYNNEI. Germline trimming cut 7 bases from V and 5 bases from J; bases unmatched to any gene: 6. CDR3 DNA: TGTGCCAGCACCCCGGGACTAGCGGGAGTGGAGACCCAGTACTTC. Translating gives CASTPGLAGVETQYF.

The table lists this clonotype with many counts. V gene TRBV20-1 combines with J gene TRBJ2-3; TRBD2 aligns across 7 bases. The V segment lost 2 bases and the J segment 5 bases; nucleotides outside the gene matches: 13. The CDR3 contains 16 residues. Looked up from germline, CDR1 is DFQATT and CDR2 is SNEGSKA (reference sequence). The CDR3: CSARLQAGVGGDTQYF. The CDR3 DNA is TGCAGTGCTAGACTACAGGCGGGAGTTGGGGGAGATACGCAGTATTTT.

The V gene is TRBV19, the J gene TRBJ2-6; perhaps TRBD2 as D (6 bases). The V gene lost 4 bases and the J gene lost 0 bases, with 13 bases spanning the gap. CDR1 is LNHDA, CDR2 SQIVND, per germline (reference sequence). The length of the CDR3 is 17 residues. The chain's CDR3 is CASSTGTPFSGANVLTF. The CDR3 region has the DNA TGTGCCAGTAGTACCGGGACTCCCTTCTCTGGGGCCAACGTCCTGACTTTC.

This clonotype was observed many times. V is TRBV10-3 and J is TRBJ1-1; D unresolved. There are 13 residues in the CDR3. V was cut by 6 bases and J by 0 bases, with 8 bases left in between. The germline V gene encodes CDR1 ENHRY and CDR2 SYGVKD. The CDR3 bases are TGTGCCATCAGCGACAAAATGAACACTGAAGCTTTCTTT. Protein sequence: CAISDKMNTEAFF.

This clonotype was observed many times. The J gene is TRBJ2-5, the V gene TRBV7-6, with D tentatively TRBD2 (5 bases). This CDR3 spans 16 amino acids. Germline V lookup: CDR1 SGHVS, CDR2 FNYEAQ. V shed 1 base and J shed 2 bases, with 14 bases lying between them. DNA for the CDR3: TGTGCCAGCAGCTTAGAGCCGCCTAGAGGGCAAGAGACCCAGTACTTC. Translated, it gives CASSLEPPRGQETQYF. Drawing the rest from reference TRBV7-6 and TRBJ2-5, the complete variable domain is GAGVSQSPRYKVTKRGQDVALRCDPISGHVSLYWYRQALGQGPEFLTYFNYEAQQDKSGLPNDRFSAERPEGSISTLTIQRTEQRDSAMYRCASSLEPPRGQETQYFGPGTRLLVL.

Details on this clonotype: Possible read error: a much larger clone is one base away. This sequence joins TRBV11-3 and TRBJ2-1; D is undetermined. The V gene's germline CDR1 is SGHNT and CDR2 YENEEA. This CDR3 comprises 14 residues. The CDR3 loop is CAGSLDNSVDEQFF. The DNA for the CDR3 is TGTGCCGGCAGCTTAGATAACAGCGTTGATGAGCAGTTCTTC.

At least ten counts were recorded for this clonotype. V usage is TRBV5-1 and J usage is TRBJ2-5; the D gene could be TRBD1 or TRBD2 (5 bases each). CDR1 is SGHRS, CDR2 YFSETQ, per germline. Trimming stripped 5 bases from V and 3 bases from J, with 11 bases between. This CDR3 has 13 residues. This CDR3 reads CASRVGAEETQYF. CDR3 nucleotides: TGCGCCAGCAGGGTCGGGGCGGAAGAGACCCAGTACTTC.

This clonotype appeared a few times. The chain combines TRBV20-1 with TRBJ2-1; TRBD1 or TRBD2 may be the D gene (5 bases each). Germline V gene lookup returns CDR1 DFQATT and CDR2 SNEGSKA (reference sequence). The V gene lost 0 bases and the J gene lost 5 bases, with 8 bases spanning the gap. CDR3 length: 13 amino acids. CDR3 bases: TGCAGTGCTAGAGATTCGGGGCACAATGAGCAGTTCTTC. Its translation is CSARDSGHNEQFF.

This clonotype was counted many times. The chain recombines TRBV18 with TRBJ1-4, with D maybe TRBD1 (5 bases). Between the trimmed V and J ends, which lost 2 bases and 5 bases, there was a span of 12 bases. The CDR3 is 15 amino acids. Germline CDR1 reads KGHSH; CDR2 reads LQKENI. In DNA form, the CDR3 reads TGTGCCAGCTCACCATTTGACGGACAAAATGAAAAACTGTTTTTT. It yields the protein CASSPFDGQNEKLFF.

The V gene is TRBV28, the J gene TRBJ2-5, with 8 bases identical to TRBD2. CDR3 length: 16 residues. With 7 bases clipped from V and 1 base from J, the junction kept 11 bases outside the gene matches. The germline V gene has CDR1 MDHEN and CDR2 SYDVKM. The CDR3 DNA sequence: TGTGCCAGCAAGACGGGAGGGTTGGGGCTCCAAGAGACCCAGTACTTC. Amino acids: CASKTGGLGLQETQYF.

Many counts were recorded for this clonotype. The V and J genes are TRBV18 and TRBJ1-5; tentative D call: TRBD1 (6 bases). Germline lookup yields CDR1 KGHSH and CDR2 LQKENI. CDR3 length equals 13 residues. V lost 4 bases and J lost 5, with 9 bases in between. CDR3 loop: CASSQTGDQPQHF. Here the CDR3 DNA reads TGTGCCAGCTCACAGACAGGAGATCAGCCCCAGCATTTT.

This clonotype was recorded many times. V gene TRBV6-1 combines with J gene TRBJ1-2, with 7 bases matching TRBD1. Germline V lookup: CDR1 MNHNS, CDR2 SASEGT. The CDR3 has 13 residues. Trimming removed 5 bases from V and 8 bases from J; junction bases left unmatched: 8. CDR3 in DNA: TGTGCCAGCAGTATTACAGGGGTGGAGGGCTACACCTTC. Translating it yields CASSITGVEGYTF.

This clonotype was observed at least ten times. The rearrangement uses TRBV24-1 and TRBJ2-7; 10 positions match TRBD1. The CDR3 sequence is 15 residues long. The trim removed 4 bases at V and 5 bases at J, leaving 7 bases unmatched. CDR1 and CDR2 (germline): KGHDR, SFDVKD. The chain's CDR3 is CATSDQGQGFHEQYF. The CDR3 DNA reads as TGTGCCACCAGTGACCAGGGACAGGGGTTCCACGAGCAGTACTTC.

The table lists this clonotype with many counts. The V and J genes are TRBV5-1 and TRBJ2-1; no definite D call. The CDR3 consists of 16 residues. The V and J ends lost 5 bases and 1 base respectively, with 16 bases between them. CDR1 is SGHRS, CDR2 YFSETQ, per germline. The CDR3 loop is CASRPNGGASYNEQFF. DNA for the CDR3: TGCGCCAGCAGACCCAATGGCGGTGCTTCCTACAATGAGCAGTTCTTC. Variable domain in full (rest from reference TRBV5-1 and TRBJ2-1): KAGVTQTPRYLIKTRGQQVTLSCSPISGHRSVSWYQQTPGQGLQFLFEYFSETQRNKGNFPGRFSGRQFSNSRSEMNVSTLELGDSALYLCASRPNGGASYNEQFFGPGTRLTVL.

This clonotype was counted between two and nine times. The rearrangement joins TRBV29-1 to TRBJ2-1, with D unresolved. This CDR3 comprises 10 residues. Per germline, CDR1 SQVTM and CDR2 ANQGSEA. V was cut by 7 bases and J by 9 bases, with 10 bases left in between. CDR3 amino acids: CSAAIGEQFF. Written as DNA, the CDR3 is TGCAGCGCCGCGATCGGTGAGCAGTTCTTC.

This clonotype has a handful of counts. V and J are TRBV6-1 and TRBJ1-5, with TRBD1 identical over 8 bases. The germline V gene has CDR1 MNHNS and CDR2 SASEGT. The CDR3 covers 15 residues. Losses at the gene ends were 6 bases for V and 0 bases for J; bases not matched to a gene: 4. CDR3 residues: CASRETGDSNQPQHF. The CDR3, as DNA: TGTGCCAGCAGAGAGACAGGGGATAGCAATCAGCCCCAGCATTTT.

A note on this clonotype: One end of the junction is discordant with germline, which a read error may explain. This chain uses TRBV5-6 with TRBJ2-5, with TRBD1 matching 7 bases. The germline gives CDR1 SGHDT, CDR2 YYEEEE. This CDR3 spans 13 amino acids. The CDR3 is CASSRQGQKTQYF. CDR3 bases: TGTGCCAGCAGTCGACAGGGCCAAAAGACCCAGTACTTC.